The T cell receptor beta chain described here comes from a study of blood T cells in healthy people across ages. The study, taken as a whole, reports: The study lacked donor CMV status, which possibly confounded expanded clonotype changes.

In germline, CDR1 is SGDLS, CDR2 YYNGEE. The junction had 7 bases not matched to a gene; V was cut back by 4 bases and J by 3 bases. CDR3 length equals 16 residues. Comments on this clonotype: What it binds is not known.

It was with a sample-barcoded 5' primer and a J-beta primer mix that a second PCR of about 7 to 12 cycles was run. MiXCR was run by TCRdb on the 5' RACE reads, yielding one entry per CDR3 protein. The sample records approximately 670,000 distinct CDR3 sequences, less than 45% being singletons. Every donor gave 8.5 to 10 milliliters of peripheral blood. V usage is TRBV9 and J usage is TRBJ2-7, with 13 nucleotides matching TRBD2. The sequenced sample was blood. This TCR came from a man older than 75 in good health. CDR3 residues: CASSKTGTSGNYEQYF. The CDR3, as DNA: TGTGCCAGCAGCAAAACCGGGACTAGCGGGAACTACGAGCAGTACTTC.